These T cell receptor beta chains were read from a single sample in a study of T cells in Graves' hyperthyroidism and ophthalmopathy. TCRdb called the multiplex PCR reads again in MiXCR, with one record for every CDR3 protein. The sample includes about 360,000 distinct CDR3 sequences, about a fifth seen only once; the top ten take 3.7%. Sequencing was performed on blood. These receptors all stem from a woman aged 18-29 years with Graves' hyperthyroidism. The CDR3 runs from the conserved cysteine through the conserved F or W. D genes are given only for firm matches. The listing skips clone size in some rows; elsewhere it reads once, few, many or a size class.

j_call: TRBJ1-2; d_call: TRBD1; v_call: TRBV4-1; clone_size: many; cdr3_nt: TGCGCCAGCAGCCAAAAGGACAGGGCGGGTACGCGCTACACCTTC; cdr3_aa: CASSQKDRAGTRYTF
j_call: TRBJ1-5; d_call: -; v_call: TRBV6-1; clone_size: once; cdr3_nt: TGTGCCAGCAGTGAAGGTTATGGCCCGTCGAGCAATCAGCCCCAGCATTTT; cdr3_aa: CASSEGYGPSSNQPQHF
j_call: TRBJ1-2; d_call: -; v_call: TRBV6-1; clone_size: many; cdr3_nt: TGTGCCAGCAGTGAATATAAGGGAATTTCTGCCTTC; cdr3_aa: CASSEYKGISAF
j_call: TRBJ1-1; d_call: -; v_call: TRBV24-1; clone_size: many; cdr3_nt: TGTGCCACCAGTTTCGATATAGGGCTCGACATGAACACTGAAGCTTTCTTT; cdr3_aa: CATSFDIGLDMNTEAFF
j_call: TRBJ2-7; d_call: -; v_call: TRBV12-3/TRBV12-4; clone_size: many; cdr3_nt: TGTGCCAGCAGTTTTGACACCGTCCGCGAGCAGTACTTC; cdr3_aa: CASSFDTVREQYF
j_call: TRBJ2-5; d_call: TRBD2; v_call: TRBV6-4; clone_size: many; cdr3_nt: TGTGCCTGCGGGGCGGGAGCTTGGCTAGCGAGACGTAAAGAGACCCAGTACTTC; cdr3_aa: CACGAGAWLARRKETQYF
j_call: TRBJ2-7; d_call: TRBD2; v_call: TRBV12-3/TRBV12-4; clone_size: many; cdr3_nt: TGTGCCAGCAGTTTCAGACTAGCCCTCCTTCAACAGTACTTC; cdr3_aa: CASSFRLALLQQYF
j_call: TRBJ1-1; d_call: -; v_call: TRBV12-3/TRBV12-4; clone_size: -; cdr3_nt: TGTGCCAGTGGCGGTCTCACTGAAGCTTTCTTT; cdr3_aa: CASGGLTEAFF
j_call: TRBJ1-1; d_call: -; v_call: TRBV5-1; clone_size: many; cdr3_nt: TGCGCCAGCGGACACACCGTGAACACTGAAGCTTTCTTT; cdr3_aa: CASGHTVNTEAFF
j_call: TRBJ1-2; d_call: -; v_call: TRBV30; clone_size: few; cdr3_nt: TGTGCCTGGGCAGTTATGGCGGGAGGGAGAAACACCTTC; cdr3_aa: CAWAVMAGGRNTF
j_call: TRBJ1-1; d_call: -; v_call: TRBV6-5; clone_size: many; cdr3_nt: TGTGCCAACACGGACGGCATGAACACTGAAGCTTTCTTT; cdr3_aa: CANTDGMNTEAFF
j_call: TRBJ2-7; d_call: TRBD1; v_call: TRBV12-3/TRBV12-4; clone_size: many; cdr3_nt: TGTGCCAGCAGCCCGACAGGGGGGGGCTACGAGCAGTACTTC; cdr3_aa: CASSPTGGGYEQYF
j_call: TRBJ2-2; d_call: TRBD2; v_call: TRBV6-2/TRBV6-3; clone_size: -; cdr3_nt: TGTGCCAGCAGTTATTCGCGGGACTATAAAAACACCGGGGAGCTGTTTTTT; cdr3_aa: CASSYSRDYKNTGELFF
j_call: TRBJ1-1; d_call: -; v_call: TRBV11-1; clone_size: few; cdr3_nt: TGTGCCAGCAGCTTAGTTCAGGTTGGCACTGAAGCTTTCTTT; cdr3_aa: CASSLVQVGTEAFF
j_call: TRBJ2-2; d_call: -; v_call: TRBV7-2; clone_size: many; cdr3_nt: TGTGCCAGCAGCTCGGTGGCCTGGAGCGGGGAGCTGTTTTTT; cdr3_aa: CASSSVAWSGELFF
j_call: TRBJ1-1; d_call: -; v_call: TRBV20-1; clone_size: many; cdr3_nt: TGCAGTGCTAGATTCACGGGGAACACTGAAGCTTTCTTT; cdr3_aa: CSARFTGNTEAFF
j_call: TRBJ2-7; d_call: -; v_call: TRBV20-1; clone_size: many; cdr3_nt: TGCAGTGCTAGAGAGTTTGCGGCTACGGATGGCTACGAGCAGTACTTC; cdr3_aa: CSAREFAATDGYEQYF
j_call: TRBJ2-7; d_call: -; v_call: TRBV5-1; clone_size: many; cdr3_nt: TGCGCCAGCAGCTTGGGGACTGGGGCCTCCTACGAGCAGTACTTC; cdr3_aa: CASSLGTGASYEQYF
j_call: TRBJ2-2; d_call: TRBD1; v_call: TRBV28; clone_size: many; cdr3_nt: TGTGCCAGCAGTTTAGGGACAGGTCACACCGGGGAGCTGTTTTTT; cdr3_aa: CASSLGTGHTGELFF
j_call: TRBJ2-5; d_call: TRBD2; v_call: TRBV9; clone_size: many; cdr3_nt: TGTGCCAGCAGCGTAGGGCTAGCGGGCGATCAAGAGACCCAGTACTTC; cdr3_aa: CASSVGLAGDQETQYF
j_call: TRBJ2-7; d_call: -; v_call: TRBV6-1; clone_size: once; cdr3_nt: TGTGCCAGCAGCATCAATCCCGATGGGGGATCCTACGAGCAGTACTTC; cdr3_aa: CASSINPDGGSYEQYF
j_call: TRBJ2-5; d_call: -; v_call: TRBV12-3/TRBV12-4; clone_size: many; cdr3_nt: TGTGCCAGCAGTTTAGCGGTCGGGACCCAGTACTTC; cdr3_aa: CASSLAVGTQYF
j_call: TRBJ1-2; d_call: TRBD1; v_call: TRBV11-2; clone_size: many; cdr3_nt: TGTGCCAGCAGCTCCCGTCCGGGACAGGGTTCTCGCTATGGCTACACCTTC; cdr3_aa: CASSSRPGQGSRYGYTF
j_call: TRBJ2-2; d_call: -; v_call: TRBV7-3; clone_size: few; cdr3_nt: TGTGCCAGCAGCTCCCCGAACCGCACATTAAACACCGGGGAGCTGTTTTTT; cdr3_aa: CASSSPNRTLNTGELFF
j_call: TRBJ1-1; d_call: -; v_call: TRBV30; clone_size: many; cdr3_nt: TGTGCCTGGAGAATTCGGGTTGACACTGAAGCTTTCTTT; cdr3_aa: CAWRIRVDTEAFF
j_call: TRBJ1-5; d_call: TRBD1; v_call: TRBV6-2/TRBV6-3; clone_size: -; cdr3_nt: TGTGCCAGCAGACCTAACCGGGACAGGGATCAGCCCCAGCATTTT; cdr3_aa: CASRPNRDRDQPQHF
j_call: TRBJ1-1; d_call: -; v_call: TRBV6-1; clone_size: many; cdr3_nt: TGTGCCAGCAGTAAGTCGTGGTCCAGGGGAGGTAGTTCTGAAGCTTTCTTT; cdr3_aa: CASSKSWSRGGSSEAFF
j_call: TRBJ2-7; d_call: TRBD1; v_call: TRBV6-1; clone_size: -; cdr3_nt: TGTGCCAGCAGGGACAGGTTGTACGAGCAGTACTTC; cdr3_aa: CASRDRLYEQYF
j_call: TRBJ2-7; d_call: TRBD1; v_call: TRBV28; clone_size: many; cdr3_nt: TGTGCCAGCAGTTCAGGACAGGGAGTTACCTACGAGCAGTACTTC; cdr3_aa: CASSSGQGVTYEQYF
j_call: TRBJ2-2; d_call: -; v_call: TRBV6-1; clone_size: many; cdr3_nt: TGTGCCGGCAGTGAAGGAGAGCGAGGGAGAGGGGCCTTCCGCGGGCTGTTTTTT; cdr3_aa: CAGSEGERGRGAFRGLFF
j_call: TRBJ2-5; d_call: -; v_call: TRBV5-1; clone_size: many; cdr3_nt: TGCGCCAGCAGCCGGACGGGGTACCAAGAGACCCAGTACTTC; cdr3_aa: CASSRTGYQETQYF
j_call: TRBJ1-5; d_call: TRBD1; v_call: TRBV3-1; clone_size: -; cdr3_nt: TGTGCCAGCAGCAGAGAGGGGACAGAAAATCAGCCCCAGCATTTT; cdr3_aa: CASSREGTENQPQHF
j_call: TRBJ2-7; d_call: TRBD2; v_call: TRBV25-1; clone_size: many; cdr3_nt: TGTGCCAGCAGTTACGGACTAGCGTACGAGCAGTACTTC; cdr3_aa: CASSYGLAYEQYF
j_call: TRBJ1-2; d_call: TRBD1; v_call: TRBV28; clone_size: many; cdr3_nt: TGTGCCAGCAACGCGGGACAGTACTATGGCTACACCTTC; cdr3_aa: CASNAGQYYGYTF
j_call: TRBJ2-2; d_call: TRBD2; v_call: TRBV6-4; clone_size: many; cdr3_nt: TGTGCCAGCAGTGTCGGACTAGCGTCAACCGGGGAGCTGTTTTTT; cdr3_aa: CASSVGLASTGELFF
j_call: TRBJ1-2; d_call: -; v_call: TRBV12-5; clone_size: many; cdr3_nt: TGTGCTAGTGGTTCCCCAGGTGGTCTCGACTACACCTTC; cdr3_aa: CASGSPGGLDYTF
j_call: TRBJ2-7; d_call: -; v_call: TRBV25-1; clone_size: many; cdr3_nt: TGTGCCAGCAGTGCCTCCGGGAATAAGGGCGAGCAGTACTTC; cdr3_aa: CASSASGNKGEQYF
j_call: TRBJ2-5; d_call: -; v_call: TRBV6-1; clone_size: few; cdr3_nt: TGTGCCAGCAGTGCCTCCTATTCGGAGACCCAGTACTTC; cdr3_aa: CASSASYSETQYF
j_call: TRBJ1-5; d_call: -; v_call: TRBV4-1; clone_size: few; cdr3_nt: TGCGCCAGCAGCCAAGTGAAAGGGCCAAATCAGCCCCAGCATTTT; cdr3_aa: CASSQVKGPNQPQHF
j_call: TRBJ2-7; d_call: TRBD1; v_call: TRBV10-3; clone_size: few; cdr3_nt: TGTGCCATCAGTGCCACAGGGGGAACTAACGAGCAGTACTTC; cdr3_aa: CAISATGGTNEQYF
j_call: TRBJ1-1; d_call: -; v_call: TRBV12-3/TRBV12-4; clone_size: many; cdr3_nt: TGTGCCAGCAGTTTTGTGACTGAAGCTTTCTTT; cdr3_aa: CASSFVTEAFF
j_call: TRBJ2-7; d_call: -; v_call: TRBV18; clone_size: -; cdr3_nt: TGTGCCAGCTCACCACCGGGAGGTAGATACGAGCAGTACTTC; cdr3_aa: CASSPPGGRYEQYF
j_call: TRBJ1-5; d_call: -; v_call: TRBV28; clone_size: many; cdr3_nt: TGTGCCAGCAGCCCCCGGCCGGGACCCAGTCAGCCCCAGCATTTT; cdr3_aa: CASSPRPGPSQPQHF
j_call: TRBJ1-5; d_call: -; v_call: TRBV20-1; clone_size: -; cdr3_nt: TGCAGTGCCACAGGGAAGGTTGGTCAGCCCCAGCATTTT; cdr3_aa: CSATGKVGQPQHF
j_call: TRBJ2-5; d_call: TRBD1; v_call: TRBV2; clone_size: -; cdr3_nt: TGTGCCAGCAGTCTAGACAGGGGGTCTGGGGAGACCCAGTACTTC; cdr3_aa: CASSLDRGSGETQYF
j_call: TRBJ2-7; d_call: TRBD2; v_call: TRBV6-1; clone_size: few; cdr3_nt: TGTGCCAGCAGTGAAGATCAAGCGGGGGGGTTTGGGCAGTACTTC; cdr3_aa: CASSEDQAGGFGQYF
j_call: TRBJ2-7; d_call: -; v_call: TRBV29-1; clone_size: many; cdr3_nt: TGCAGCGTTGAAGGTAGGAGCGAGCAGTACTTC; cdr3_aa: CSVEGRSEQYF
j_call: TRBJ2-2; d_call: TRBD1; v_call: TRBV6-5; clone_size: many; cdr3_nt: TGTGCCAGCAGTCAGGTGGCAGGGGGCGAGCTGTTTTTT; cdr3_aa: CASSQVAGGELFF
j_call: TRBJ1-2; d_call: -; v_call: TRBV6-5; clone_size: many; cdr3_nt: TGTGCCAGCAGTTACTTGTCAGGCACCTTTTACTATGGCTACACCTTC; cdr3_aa: CASSYLSGTFYYGYTF
j_call: TRBJ1-5; d_call: -; v_call: TRBV6-1; clone_size: many; cdr3_nt: TGTGCCAGCACCGGACGGATTAATCAGCCCCAGCATTTT; cdr3_aa: CASTGRINQPQHF
j_call: TRBJ2-7; d_call: TRBD2; v_call: TRBV6-2/TRBV6-3; clone_size: once; cdr3_nt: TGTGCCAGCAGTTGGTTAGGAAGCGGGAAAGGCTACGAGCAGTACTTC; cdr3_aa: CASSWLGSGKGYEQYF
j_call: TRBJ2-2; d_call: TRBD1; v_call: TRBV6-2/TRBV6-3; clone_size: few; cdr3_nt: TGTGCCAGCAGTTACTCGATTGACAGGGCTATGAACACCGGGGAGCTGTTTTTT; cdr3_aa: CASSYSIDRAMNTGELFF
j_call: TRBJ2-2; d_call: -; v_call: TRBV4-1; clone_size: -; cdr3_nt: TGCGCCAGCAGCCCTCTGGGGCGGGGGAACACCGGGGAGCTGTTTTTT; cdr3_aa: CASSPLGRGNTGELFF
j_call: TRBJ1-5; d_call: -; v_call: TRBV28; clone_size: many; cdr3_nt: TGTGCCAGCAGTTTGGGGTTCCAGCCCCAGCATTTT; cdr3_aa: CASSLGFQPQHF